This T cell receptor (beta chain) was captured in a study of T cells in Graves' hyperthyroidism and ophthalmopathy. General study points: Among clonotypes expanded in thyroid above 0.001, most were also found in blood. Ophthalmopathy could be told apart from stable hyperthyroidism with a 13 V-J model.

The germline V gene encodes CDR1 SGHRS and CDR2 YFSETQ. Trimming took off 2 bases at V and 6 bases at J, with 11 bases between the two ends. This CDR3 comprises 14 residues. Hyperthyroidism had been newly diagnosed in patients aged 18 to 65, and its duration was under 2 months. When hyperthyroidism was first diagnosed, the blood sample was taken, preceding any ophthalmopathy symptoms. This clonotype was seen a handful of times. Its antigen is unknown. TCR beta CDR3 sequences were amplified from RNA transcripts. First-round RT-PCR with HTBI primers amplified the TCR CDR3 region. TCRdb analysed the multiplex PCR reads with MiXCR anew, one entry per CDR3 protein. The data show 140,000 or so distinct CDR3 sequences, roughly a fifth seen once.

The source material was blood. The chain couples TRBV5-1 to TRBJ2-2; D perhaps matches TRBD1 (7 bases). The sequence was obtained from a woman between 45 and 60 years old with Graves' hyperthyroidism that later progressed to Graves' ophthalmopathy. The CDR3 loop is CASSFTGEAGELFF. The CDR3 DNA reads TGCGCCAGCAGCTTTACAGGGGAGGCCGGGGAGCTGTTTTTT.